This TCR beta chain was captured in a study of naive and memory T cell subsets. Overall study results and limits: This RNA-based method may be sensitive to activation-related transcript changes.

Amplification of ligated cDNA took four PCR rounds with SP2 and nested alpha and beta constant primers. For blood and skin samples, reverse transcription used TCR alpha and beta constant primers. One entry per CDR3 protein, called by TCRdb with MiXCR from the 5' RACE reads. The sample lists about 48,000 distinct CDR3 sequences; 4% to 5% were seen once. An oligonucleotide containing a UMI was ligated to the 3' end of TCR cDNA. Whole blood, 2 to 2.5 ml, came from adult healthy volunteers. Input was about 1 to 1,100 ng of DNase-treated total RNA without cell sorting. Germline V gives CDR1 SGHVS, CDR2 FNYEAQ. The CDR3 runs 16 residues. Trimming removed 5 bases from V and 5 bases from J, with 19 bases in between. To note about this clonotype: Its antigen is unknown.

The chain couples TRBV7-6 to TRBJ2-1; D is possibly TRBD2 (6 bases). The sequence was obtained from a female donor in good health. The CDR3 DNA sequence: TGTGCCAGCAGCGTGGGACTTCCCCAAGGGAACAATGAGCAGTTCTTC. Amino acid sequence: CASSVGLPQGNNEQFF.